Here is one T cell receptor beta chain with its context. Antigen: not known. These data are taken from a study of cytomegalovirus exposure and HLA in healthy donors. Study-level findings and limits: A further, later analysis showed that HLA-associated TCR beta chains (compared with equally common others) were more clonally expanded.

The PCR was carried out with 60 Vbeta primers and 13 Jbeta primers. Produced via immunoSEQ multiplex PCR; TCRdb's table is partial and in-frame only. The sample contains 160,000 or so clones, around four fifths of which appear only once. Input material: PBMCs. The sequence was collected from a man aged 45-65 years in good health and CMV-seropositive.

The CDR3 sequence: CASSLIGGERGTDTQYF. CDR3 bases: TGTGCCAGCAGCTTAATCGGGGGAGAGAGGGGCACAGATACGCAGTATTTT. The V call is TRBV11-2, the J call TRBJ2-3; maybe TRBD2 (6 bases). Trimming removed 2 bases from V and 1 base from J, with 16 bases in between. Germline V gene data show CDR1 as SGHAT and CDR2 as FQNNGV. The length of the CDR3 is 17 residues. Drawing the rest from reference TRBV11-2 and TRBJ2-3, the complete variable domain is EAGVAQSPRYKIIEKRQSVAFWCNPISGHATLYWYQQILGQGPKLLIQFQNNGVVDDSQLPKDRFSAERLKGVDSTLKIQPAKLEDSAVYLCASSLIGGERGTDTQYFGPGTRLTVL.